Below are 4 T cell receptor beta chains sequenced from a single sample in a study of T cell changes during pregnancy in multiple sclerosis. Using immunoSEQ multiplex PCR, the repertoire was profiled, and TCRdb retains in-frame clones only, with some absent. Of about 33,000 clones in the sample, about 91% were seen once. The material sequenced was CD4+ T cells from peripheral blood mononuclear cells, taken in the third trimester of pregnancy. The receptor set was obtained from a female donor in good health, enrolled as a control in a pregnancy study.

The chain employs TRBV5-6 and TRBJ2-1, with 9 positions matching TRBD1. V lost 2 bases, J lost 3 bases, and 6 bases stayed unmatched. CDR1 SGHDT and CDR2 YYEEEE come from the germline V gene. This CDR3 is built from 16 residues. The CDR3 DNA is TGTGCCAGCAGCTTAAGCCGGGACAGGGACTACAATGAGCAGTTCTTC. This translates into CASSLSRDRDYNEQFF. Full variable domain (remainder filled in from reference TRBV5-6 and TRBJ2-1): DAGVTQSPTHLIKTRGQQVTLRCSPKSGHDTVSWYQQALGQGPQFIFQYYEEEERQRGNFPDRFSGHQFPNYSSELNVNALLLGDSALYLCASSLSRDRDYNEQFFGPGTRLTVL.

The J gene is TRBJ2-2, the V gene TRBV4-1, with TRBD1 matching 9 bases. Germline-derived CDR1 and CDR2 are MGHRA and YSYEKL. The CDR3 contains 18 residues. V shed 4 bases and J 4 bases; nucleotides not matched to a gene: 13. CDR3 region: CASSLPRTGVRSTGELFF. CDR3 nucleotides: TGCGCCAGCAGCCTTCCCCGGACAGGGGTTAGGAGCACCGGGGAGCTGTTTTTT.

The chain couples TRBV19 to TRBJ2-1; TRBD1 matches 7 bases. The J segment lost 7 bases and the V segment lost 4 bases, leaving 16 bases of the junction unmatched. The CDR3 loop spans 17 amino acids. CDR1 LNHDA and CDR2 SQIVND come from the germline V gene (reference sequence). DNA for the CDR3: TGTGCCAGTAGTACCCTCGGGACAGTCAACCTGGGAAATGAGCAGTTCTTC. The encoded protein is CASSTLGTVNLGNEQFF.

This rearrangement joins TRBV9 to TRBJ1-6; D is possibly TRBD1 (5 bases). The germline V gene encodes CDR1 SGDLS and CDR2 YYNGEE. CDR3 size: 14 residues. V gave up 3 bases and J gave up 4 bases, with 8 bases separating them. Written as DNA, the CDR3 is TGTGCCAGCAGCGGCCAGGGTTATAATTCACCCCTCCACTTT. Protein: CASSGQGYNSPLHF. Full variable domain (remainder filled in from reference TRBV9 and TRBJ1-6): DSGVTQTPKHLITATGQRVTLRCSPRSGDLSVYWYQQSLDQGLQFLIQYYNGEERAKGNILERFSAQQFPDLHSELNLSSLELGDSALYFCASSGQGYNSPLHFGNGTRLTVT.